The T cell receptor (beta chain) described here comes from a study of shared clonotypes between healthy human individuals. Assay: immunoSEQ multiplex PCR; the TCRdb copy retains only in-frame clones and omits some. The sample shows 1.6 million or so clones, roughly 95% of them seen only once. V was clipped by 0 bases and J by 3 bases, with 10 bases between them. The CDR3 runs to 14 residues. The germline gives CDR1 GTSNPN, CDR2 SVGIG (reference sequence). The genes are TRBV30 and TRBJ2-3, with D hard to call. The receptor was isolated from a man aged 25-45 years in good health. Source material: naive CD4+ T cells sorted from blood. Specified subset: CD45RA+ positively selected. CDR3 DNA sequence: TGTGCCTGGAGTGTACCTAGTTCGACAGATACGCAGTATTTT. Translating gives CAWSVPSSTDTQYF.